The T cell receptor (beta chain) described here comes from a study of T cell repertoires in cytomegalovirus infection. Whole-study context: CMV infection together with matching HLA type was indicated by public TCR beta signatures.

Findings and limits, study-wide: Dominating the ex vivo response were HLA-C-restricted CMV-specific TCR beta clonotypes.

This clonotype has ten or more counts. Antigen: not known. TCRdb reanalysed the reads using MiXCR and keeps one entry per CDR3 protein. The data hold about 900,000 distinct CDR3 sequences, with less than 35% observed a single time. The clonotype originates from a human donor in good health (CMV status not recorded). Some clones in this sample may be carry-over from other donors' samples. Sequences were derived from cultured CD8+ T cells from PBMCs, sampled from culture after CMV antigen stimulation.

CDR3 loop: CASSESEGKLFF. CDR3 bases: TGTGCCAGCAGTGAATCGGAGGGAAAACTGTTTTTT. The chain combines TRBV6-1 with TRBJ1-4; no definite D call. V was trimmed by 2 bases and J by 10 bases, leaving 8 bases between them. In germline, CDR1 is MNHNS, CDR2 SASEGT. This CDR3 is 12 amino acids long.